One sample yielded the 3 T cell receptor beta chains listed below, sequenced in a study of T cells after posttransplantation cyclophosphamide. Assay: immunoSEQ multiplex PCR; the TCRdb copy retains only in-frame clones and omits some. The data show about 38,000 clones, none appearing only once, with 2.5% held by the ten largest. Material: PBMCs. The receptor source for this set is a man aged 50 to 60 in good health, CMV-negative, and a related stem cell transplant donor.

At least ten counts were recorded for this clone. The chain combines TRBV11-2 with TRBJ1-4; D not resolved. Trimming took off 5 bases at V and 4 bases at J, with 8 bases between the two ends. The CDR3 runs to 13 residues. Germline CDR1 and CDR2: SGHAT and FQNNGV. The CDR3 nucleotides are TGTGCCAGCAGCCCCGGGGTTAATGAAAAACTGTTTTTT. Translation: CASSPGVNEKLFF.

This clone has ten or more counts. The V call is TRBV15, the J call TRBJ1-2; weak D call: TRBD1 (5 bases). The ends were cut back, 4 bases at V and 12 bases at J, with 15 bases in the middle. The CDR3 consists of 12 residues. The V gene's germline CDR1 is LNHNV and CDR2 YYDKDF (reference sequence). The CDR3 sequence is CATSTGRGYNTF. CDR3 bases: TGTGCCACCAGCACGGGGCGGGGCTACAACACCTTC.

This chain uses TRBV7-8 with TRBJ2-2; 7 bases align to TRBD2. J lost 7 bases, V lost 5 bases, and 16 bases had no gene match. This CDR3 region has 17 residues. Germline V lookup: CDR1 SGHVS, CDR2 FQNEAQ. DNA of the CDR3: TGTGCCAGCAGCAAAACTAGCGTGGGTCGTGAGATCGGGGAGCTGTTTTTT. This encodes CASSKTSVGREIGELFF.